This TCR beta chain stems from a study of Graves' ophthalmopathy and Graves' hyperthyroidism. At the level of the study: Before any treatment, peripheral blood was taken at the initial diagnosis. Findings and caveats of the study: Ophthalmopathy progression prediction by the model yielded a sensitivity of 60% to 71% and a specificity of under 85%.

On this clonotype: Its antigen is not identified.

Germline V gene lookup returns CDR1 SEHNR and CDR2 FQNEAQ (reference sequence). The CDR3 is made up of 14 amino acids. With 5 bases removed from V and 1 base from J, the gap between germline ends came to 11 bases. Orbital computed tomography, thyroid ultrasound, TRAb, serum thyroxine and clinical symptoms formed the basis of diagnosis. RNA transcripts were the template, and TCR beta CDR3 regions were amplified from them. First-round RT-PCR with HTBI primers preceded a second-round multiplex PCR. TCRdb recomputed calls from the multiplex PCR reads with MiXCR, one row per CDR3 protein. The repertoire holds about 480,000 distinct CDR3 sequences, with 13% to 15% as singletons.

The J gene is TRBJ2-5, the V gene TRBV7-9; D not certain. Material: blood. The origin of this receptor is a woman aged 25 to 45 with Graves' ophthalmopathy. As DNA, the CDR3 is TGTGCCAGCAGCCCAAGGGTCACCCAAGAGACCCAGTACTTC. Protein sequence: CASSPRVTQETQYF.